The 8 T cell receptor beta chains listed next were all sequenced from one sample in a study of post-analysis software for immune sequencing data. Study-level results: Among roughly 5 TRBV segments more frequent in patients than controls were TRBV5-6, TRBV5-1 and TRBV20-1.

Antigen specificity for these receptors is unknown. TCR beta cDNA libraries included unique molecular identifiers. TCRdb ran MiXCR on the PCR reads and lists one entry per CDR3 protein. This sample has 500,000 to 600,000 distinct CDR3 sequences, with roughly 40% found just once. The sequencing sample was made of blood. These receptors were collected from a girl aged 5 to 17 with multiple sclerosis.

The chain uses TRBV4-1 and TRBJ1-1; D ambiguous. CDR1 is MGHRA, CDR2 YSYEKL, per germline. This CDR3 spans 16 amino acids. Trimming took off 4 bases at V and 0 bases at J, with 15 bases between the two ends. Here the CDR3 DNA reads TGCGCCAGCAGCCGGATGCCTATATTACTGAACACTGAAGCTTTCTTT. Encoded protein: CASSRMPILLNTEAFF.

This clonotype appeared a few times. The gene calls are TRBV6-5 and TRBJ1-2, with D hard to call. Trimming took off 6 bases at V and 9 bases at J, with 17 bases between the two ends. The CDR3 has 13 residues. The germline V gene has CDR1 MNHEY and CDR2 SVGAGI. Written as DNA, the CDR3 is TGTGCCAGCAGCTCTGGACGGTTCTACAGCTACACCTTC. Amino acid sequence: CASSSGRFYSYTF.

CDR3 DNA sequence: TGTGCCAGCAGCTTAGGAGTAGGGATGGGTGGTCAGCCCCAGCATTTT. As protein: CASSLGVGMGGQPQHF. V is TRBV13 and J is TRBJ1-5, with no clear D. V gave up 0 bases and J gave up 6 bases, with 15 bases separating them. This CDR3 is built from 16 residues. The germline CDR1 and CDR2 sequences are PRHDT and FYEKMQ (reference sequence).

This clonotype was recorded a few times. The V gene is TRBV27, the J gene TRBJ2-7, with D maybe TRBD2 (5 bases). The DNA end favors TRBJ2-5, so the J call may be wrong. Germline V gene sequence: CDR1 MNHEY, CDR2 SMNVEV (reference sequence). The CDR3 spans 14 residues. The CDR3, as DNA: TGTGCCAGCAGTGATACCCGATCCCGGGGGACCCAGTACTTC. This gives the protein CASSDTRSRGTQYF.

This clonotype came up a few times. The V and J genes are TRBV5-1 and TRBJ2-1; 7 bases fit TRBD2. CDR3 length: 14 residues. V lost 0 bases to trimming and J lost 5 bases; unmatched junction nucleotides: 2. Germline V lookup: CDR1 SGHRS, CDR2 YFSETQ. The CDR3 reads CASSLGAGDNEQFF. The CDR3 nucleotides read TGCGCCAGCAGCTTGGGGGCGGGAGACAATGAGCAGTTCTTC.

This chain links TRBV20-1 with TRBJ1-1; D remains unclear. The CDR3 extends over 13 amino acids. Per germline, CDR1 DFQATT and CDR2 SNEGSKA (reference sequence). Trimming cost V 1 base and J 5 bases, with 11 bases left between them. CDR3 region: CSARGLDRTEAFF. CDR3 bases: TGCAGTGCTAGAGGACTCGATAGGACTGAAGCTTTCTTT.

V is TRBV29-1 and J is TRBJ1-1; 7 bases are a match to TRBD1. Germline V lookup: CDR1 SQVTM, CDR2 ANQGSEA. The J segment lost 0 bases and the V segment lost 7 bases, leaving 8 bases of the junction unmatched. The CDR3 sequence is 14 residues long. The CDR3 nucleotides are TGCAGCGGCGATCTGACAGGGTTGAACACTGAAGCTTTCTTT. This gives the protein CSGDLTGLNTEAFF. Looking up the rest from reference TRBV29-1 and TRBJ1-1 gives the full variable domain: SAVISQKPSRDICQRGTSLTIQCQVDSQVTMMFWYRQQPGQSLTLIATANQGSEATYESGFVIDKFPISRPNLTFSTLTVSNMSPEDSSIYLCSGDLTGLNTEAFFGQGTRLTVV.

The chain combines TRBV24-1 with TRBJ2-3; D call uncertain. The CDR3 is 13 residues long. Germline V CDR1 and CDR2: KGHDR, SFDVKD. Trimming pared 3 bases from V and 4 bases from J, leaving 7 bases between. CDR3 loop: CATSDPESDTQYF. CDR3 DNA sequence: TGTGCCACCAGTGATCCCGAGTCAGATACGCAGTATTTT.